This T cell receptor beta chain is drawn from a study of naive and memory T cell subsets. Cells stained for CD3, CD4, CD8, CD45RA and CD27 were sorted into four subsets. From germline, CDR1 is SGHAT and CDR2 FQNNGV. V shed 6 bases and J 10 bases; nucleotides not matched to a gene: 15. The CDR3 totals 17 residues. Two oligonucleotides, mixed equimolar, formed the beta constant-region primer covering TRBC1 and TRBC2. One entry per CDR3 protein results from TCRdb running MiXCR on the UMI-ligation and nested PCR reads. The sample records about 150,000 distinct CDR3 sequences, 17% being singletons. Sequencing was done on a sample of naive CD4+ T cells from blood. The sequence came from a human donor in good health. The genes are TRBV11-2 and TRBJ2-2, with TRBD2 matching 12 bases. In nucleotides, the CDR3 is TGTGCCAGCAGGCCAGGCCCGACTAGCGGGAGTAGTGAGGAGCTGTTTTTT. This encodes CASRPGPTSGSSEELFF.